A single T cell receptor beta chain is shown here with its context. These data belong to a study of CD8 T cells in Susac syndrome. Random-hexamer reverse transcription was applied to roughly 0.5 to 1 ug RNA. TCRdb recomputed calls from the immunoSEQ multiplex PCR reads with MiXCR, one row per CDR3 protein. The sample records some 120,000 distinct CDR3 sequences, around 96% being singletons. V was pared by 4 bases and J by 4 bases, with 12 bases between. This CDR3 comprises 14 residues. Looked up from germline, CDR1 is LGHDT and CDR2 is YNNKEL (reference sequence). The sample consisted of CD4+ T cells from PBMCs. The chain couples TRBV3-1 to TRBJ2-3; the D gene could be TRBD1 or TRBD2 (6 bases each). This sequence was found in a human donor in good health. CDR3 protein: CASSPTRGADTQYF. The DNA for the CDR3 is TGTGCCAGCAGCCCGACTAGGGGGGCAGATACGCAGTATTTT.